The 3 T cell receptor beta chains below all came from one sample that was sequenced in a study of blood T cell repertoires in COVID-19. The repertoire was sequenced with immunoSEQ multiplex PCR; TCRdb's copy has only in-frame clones and lacks some. Of roughly 430,000 clones in the sample, around nine tenths were seen once. Sequencing input: PBMCs or T cells enriched from blood (not recorded which). Source of these receptors: a woman aged 18-29 years who had been exposed to COVID-19.

The V and J genes are TRBV2 and TRBJ2-7; D remains unclear. Germline CDR1 and CDR2: SNHLY and FYNNEI. The length of the CDR3 is 17 residues. Trimming removed 2 bases at V and 2 bases at J, with 19 bases between. CDR3 in amino acids: CASSEFRLSGNPYEQYF. CDR3 bases: TGTGCCAGCAGTGAATTCCGGTTGAGTGGTAATCCCTACGAGCAGTACTTC. The whole variable domain, filled in from reference TRBV2 and TRBJ2-7, reads EPEVTQTPSHQVTQMGQEVILRCVPISNHLYFYWYRQILGQKVEFLVSFYNNEISEKSEIFDDQFSVERPDGSNFTLKIRSTKLEDSAMYFCASSEFRLSGNPYEQYFGPGTRLTVT.

The gene calls are TRBV9 and TRBJ1-2; 11 bases agree with TRBD1. The V gene end was trimmed by 7 bases and the J gene end by 10 bases; junction bases not matched to a gene: 6. The germline CDR1 and CDR2 sequences are SGDLS and YYNGEE. The CDR3 totals 12 residues. CDR3 nucleotide sequence: TGTGCCAGCTTAGGACAGGGGGCCTCCTACACCTTC. Translated: CASLGQGASYTF.

The rearrangement uses TRBV18 and TRBJ1-1; D may be TRBD1 (6 bases). V dropped 3 bases and J dropped 5 bases, with 13 bases sitting between them. In germline, CDR1 is KGHSH, CDR2 LQKENI. The CDR3 sequence is 14 residues long. DNA for the CDR3: TGTGCCAGCTCACCCCGGACAGTGGGGACTGAAGCTTTCTTT. It encodes CASSPRTVGTEAFF.